This T cell receptor (beta chain) emerged from a study of Graves' ophthalmopathy and Graves' hyperthyroidism. Study observations and caveats: Thyroid clonotypes that were expanded above 0.001 frequency mostly also appeared in blood. For separating ophthalmopathy from stable hyperthyroidism, a 13-signature model gave 85% to 90% sensitivity and around 76% specificity.

This clonotype has at least ten counts. Its antigen is not known. Per germline, CDR1 KGHDR and CDR2 SFDVKD. The CDR3 is made up of 16 amino acids. The trim removed 1 base at V and 5 bases at J, leaving 5 bases unmatched. Amplification of TCR beta CDR3 regions used RNA transcripts. First-round RT-PCR used HTBI primers; second-round multiplex PCR followed. TCRdb re-analysed the multiplex PCR reads in MiXCR, keeping a single row per CDR3 protein. The sample has about 370,000 distinct CDR3 sequences, approximately 20% seen once. The diagnosis combined clinical symptoms, thyroxine, TRAb, thyroid ultrasound and orbital computed tomography scans. PBMCs stemmed from approximately 9.7 ml of fresh peripheral blood.

The specimen sequenced was peripheral blood. J is TRBJ2-5 and V is TRBV24-1; 11 nucleotides agree with TRBD1. This clonotype was obtained from a woman aged 18-35 years with Graves' ophthalmopathy. CDR3 in DNA: TGTGCCACCAGTGATTTTGGGACAGGGGGGAGGGAGACCCAGTACTTC. This gives the protein CATSDFGTGGRETQYF.